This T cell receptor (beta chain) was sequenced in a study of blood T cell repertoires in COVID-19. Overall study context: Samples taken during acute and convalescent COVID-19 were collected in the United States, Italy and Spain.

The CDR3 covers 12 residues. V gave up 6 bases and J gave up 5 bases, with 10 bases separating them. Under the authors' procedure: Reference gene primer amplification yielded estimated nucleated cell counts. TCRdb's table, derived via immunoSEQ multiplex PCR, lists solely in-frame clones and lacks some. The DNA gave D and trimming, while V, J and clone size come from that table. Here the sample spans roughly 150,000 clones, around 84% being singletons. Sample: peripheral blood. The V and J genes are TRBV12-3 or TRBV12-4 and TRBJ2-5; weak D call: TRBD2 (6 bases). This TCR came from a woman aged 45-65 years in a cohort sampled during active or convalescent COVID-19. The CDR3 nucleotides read TGTGCCAGCAGGCTAGCGCGGGAGACCCAGTACTTC. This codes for CASRLARETQYF.